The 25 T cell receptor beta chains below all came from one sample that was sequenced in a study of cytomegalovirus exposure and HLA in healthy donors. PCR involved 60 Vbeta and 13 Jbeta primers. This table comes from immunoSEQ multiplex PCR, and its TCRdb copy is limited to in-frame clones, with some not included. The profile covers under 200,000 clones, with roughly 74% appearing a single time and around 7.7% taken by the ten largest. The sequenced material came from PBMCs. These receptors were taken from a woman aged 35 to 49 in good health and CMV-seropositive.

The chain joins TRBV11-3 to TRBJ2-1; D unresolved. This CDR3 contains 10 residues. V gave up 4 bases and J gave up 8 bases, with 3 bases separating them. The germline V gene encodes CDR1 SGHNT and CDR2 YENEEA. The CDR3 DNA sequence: TGTGCCAGCAGCTCAGATGAGCAGTTCTTC. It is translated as CASSSDEQFF.

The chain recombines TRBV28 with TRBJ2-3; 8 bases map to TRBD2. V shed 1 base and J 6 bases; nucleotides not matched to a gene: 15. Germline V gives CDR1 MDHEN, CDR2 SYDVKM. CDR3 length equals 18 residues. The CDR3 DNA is TGTGCCAGCAGTTTATCTCTATCGGGGGGGTACCAGACGGATACGCAGTATTTT. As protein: CASSLSLSGGYQTDTQYF. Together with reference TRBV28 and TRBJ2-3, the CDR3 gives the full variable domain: DVKVTQSSRYLVKRTGEKVFLECVQDMDHENMFWYRQDPGLGLRLIYFSYDVKMKEKGDIPEGYSVSREKKERFSLILESASTNQTSMYLCASSLSLSGGYQTDTQYFGPGTRLTVL.

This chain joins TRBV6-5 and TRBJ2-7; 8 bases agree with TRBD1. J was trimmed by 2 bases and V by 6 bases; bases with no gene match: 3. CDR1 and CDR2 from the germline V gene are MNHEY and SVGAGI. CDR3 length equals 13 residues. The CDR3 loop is CASRRTGTYEQYF. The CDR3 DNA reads TGTGCCAGCAGACGGACAGGGACCTACGAGCAGTACTTC.

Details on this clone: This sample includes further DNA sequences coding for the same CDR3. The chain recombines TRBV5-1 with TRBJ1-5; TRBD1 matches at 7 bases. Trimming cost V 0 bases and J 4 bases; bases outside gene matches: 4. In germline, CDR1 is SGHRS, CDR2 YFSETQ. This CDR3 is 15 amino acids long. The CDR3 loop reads CASSLGGTDNQPQHF. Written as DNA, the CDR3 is TGCGCCAGCAGCTTGGGGGGGACAGATAATCAGCCCCAGCATTTT.

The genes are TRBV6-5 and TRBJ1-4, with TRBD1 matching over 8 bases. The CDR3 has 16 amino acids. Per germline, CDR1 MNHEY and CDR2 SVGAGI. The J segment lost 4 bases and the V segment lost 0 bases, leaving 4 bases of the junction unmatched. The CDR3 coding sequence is TGTGCCAGCAGTTACTCCAACAGGGGGTTTAATGAAAAACTGTTTTTT. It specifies CASSYSNRGFNEKLFF.

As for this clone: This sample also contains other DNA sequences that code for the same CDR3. CDR3 DNA: TGTGCCAGCAGTTTAGGTAGCGCGAACACAGATACGCAGTATTTT. Encoded protein: CASSLGSANTDTQYF. This rearrangement joins TRBV27 to TRBJ2-3, with D possibly matching TRBD2 (5 bases). The CDR3 totals 15 residues. Germline loops: CDR1 MNHEY, CDR2 SMNVEV (reference sequence). Trimming shortened V by 2 bases and J by 2 bases, and 11 bases separated the two germline ends.

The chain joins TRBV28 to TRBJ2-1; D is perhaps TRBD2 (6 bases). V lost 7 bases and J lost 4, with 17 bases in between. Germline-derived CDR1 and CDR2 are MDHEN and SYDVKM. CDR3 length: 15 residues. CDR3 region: CASTDWGVVYNEQFF. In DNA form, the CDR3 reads TGTGCCAGCACTGATTGGGGGGTGGTTTACAATGAGCAGTTCTTC.

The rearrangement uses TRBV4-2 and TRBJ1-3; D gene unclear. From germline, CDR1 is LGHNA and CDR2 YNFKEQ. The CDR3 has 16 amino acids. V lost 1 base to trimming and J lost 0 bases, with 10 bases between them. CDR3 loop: CASSQVEGASGNTIYF. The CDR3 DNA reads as TGTGCCAGCAGCCAAGTGGAGGGCGCCTCTGGAAACACCATATATTTT.

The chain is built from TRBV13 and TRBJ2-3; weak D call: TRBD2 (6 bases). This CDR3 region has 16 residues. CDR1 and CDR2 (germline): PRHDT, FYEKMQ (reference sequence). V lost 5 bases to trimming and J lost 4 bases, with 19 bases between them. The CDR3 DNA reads TGTGCCAGCAGCCTGGGTCGGAGGGGAAGCCCAGATACGCAGTATTTT. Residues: CASSLGRRGSPDTQYF.

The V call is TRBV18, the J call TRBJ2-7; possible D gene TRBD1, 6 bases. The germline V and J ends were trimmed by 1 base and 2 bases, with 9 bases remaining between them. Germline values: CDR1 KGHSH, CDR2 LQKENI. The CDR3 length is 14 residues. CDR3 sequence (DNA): TGTGCCAGCTCACCACGGACAGAGGCCTACGAGCAGTACTTC. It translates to CASSPRTEAYEQYF.

CDR3 sequence reads: CASSYRDRQNGAQYF. In DNA form, the CDR3 reads TGTGCCAGCAGTTATCGGGACAGACAAAATGGCGCGCAGTACTTC. The rearrangement links TRBV6-6 to TRBJ2-7, with 7 bases lining up with TRBD1. V lost 3 bases and J lost 9; bases outside the gene matches: 14. This CDR3 comprises 15 residues. Germline assignment: CDR1 MNHNY and CDR2 SVGAGI (reference sequence).

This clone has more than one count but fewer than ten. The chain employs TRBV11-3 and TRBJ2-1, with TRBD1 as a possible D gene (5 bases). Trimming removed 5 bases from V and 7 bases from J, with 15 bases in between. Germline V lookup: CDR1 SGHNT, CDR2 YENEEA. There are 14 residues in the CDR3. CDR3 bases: TGTGCCAGCAGCGTCGGTCAAAGGGGAAATGAGCAGTTCTTC. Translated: CASSVGQRGNEQFF. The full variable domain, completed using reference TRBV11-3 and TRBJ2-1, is EAGVVQSPRYKIIEKKQPVAFWCNPISGHNTLYWYLQNLGQGPELLIRYENEEAVDDSQLPKDRFSAERLKGVDSTLKIQPAELGDSAVYLCASSVGQRGNEQFFGPGTRLTVL.

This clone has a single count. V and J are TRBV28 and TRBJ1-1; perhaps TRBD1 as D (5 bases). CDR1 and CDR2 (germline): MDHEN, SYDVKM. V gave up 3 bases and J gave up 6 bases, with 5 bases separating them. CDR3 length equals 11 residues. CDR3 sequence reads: CASSLTAEAFF. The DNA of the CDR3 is TGTGCCAGCAGTTTGACAGCTGAAGCTTTCTTT.

The CDR3 nucleotides read TGCAGCGTCGTGACAGGGACAGGCCAATACCCCGCATCCTACAATGAGCAGTTCTTC. This sequence encodes CSVVTGTGQYPASYNEQFF. V usage is TRBV29-1 and J usage is TRBJ2-1, with 8 bases matching TRBD1. V dropped 6 bases and J dropped 1; count of bases not matched to a gene: 20. From germline, CDR1 is SQVTM and CDR2 ANQGSEA. The length of the CDR3 is 19 residues.

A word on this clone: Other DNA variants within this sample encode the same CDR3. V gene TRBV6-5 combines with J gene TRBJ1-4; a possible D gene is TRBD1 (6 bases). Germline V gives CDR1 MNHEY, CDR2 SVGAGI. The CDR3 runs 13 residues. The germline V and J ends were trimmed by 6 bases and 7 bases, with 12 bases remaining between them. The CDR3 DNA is TGTGCCAGCAGATTTCGGACAGCTGAAAAACTGTTTTTT. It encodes CASRFRTAEKLFF.

The CDR3 DNA follows: TGCGCCAGCAGCTTGGAATATATGGGCAATTCACCCCTCCACTTT. Its protein product is CASSLEYMGNSPLHF. The J gene is TRBJ1-6, the V gene TRBV5-1; D uncertain. Germline loops: CDR1 SGHRS, CDR2 YFSETQ. V was shortened by 0 bases and J by 7 bases, with 11 bases between the two germline ends. CDR3 length equals 15 residues.

The CDR3 loop reads CASRQGRLQETQYF. As DNA, the CDR3 is TGTGCCAGCAGACAGGGTCGCCTCCAAGAGACCCAGTACTTC. The chain is built from TRBV6-6 and TRBJ2-5, with D tentatively TRBD1 (6 bases). V shed 6 bases and J shed 1 base, with 12 bases lying between them. In germline, CDR1 is MNHNY, CDR2 SVGAGI (reference sequence). The CDR3 is 14 residues long.

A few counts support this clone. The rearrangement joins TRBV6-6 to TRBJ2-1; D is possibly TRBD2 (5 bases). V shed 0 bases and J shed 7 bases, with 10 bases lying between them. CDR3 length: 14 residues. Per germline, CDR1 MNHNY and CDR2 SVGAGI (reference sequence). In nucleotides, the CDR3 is TGTGCCAGCAGTTACTCGAGGAGGCAGAATGAGCAGTTCTTC. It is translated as CASSYSRRQNEQFF.

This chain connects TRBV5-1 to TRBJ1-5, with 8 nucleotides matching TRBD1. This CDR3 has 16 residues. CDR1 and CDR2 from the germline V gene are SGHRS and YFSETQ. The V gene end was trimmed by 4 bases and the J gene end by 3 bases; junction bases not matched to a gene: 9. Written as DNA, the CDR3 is TGCGCCAGCAGCCCCAGCTCGGGACAGGCCAATCAGCCCCAGCATTTT. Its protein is CASSPSSGQANQPQHF.

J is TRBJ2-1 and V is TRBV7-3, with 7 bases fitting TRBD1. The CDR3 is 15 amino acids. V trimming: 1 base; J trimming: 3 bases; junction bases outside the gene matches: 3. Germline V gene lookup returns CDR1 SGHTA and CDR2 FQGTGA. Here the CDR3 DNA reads TGTGCCAGCAGCTTAAGACAGGGCCTCTACAATGAGCAGTTCTTC. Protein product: CASSLRQGLYNEQFF.

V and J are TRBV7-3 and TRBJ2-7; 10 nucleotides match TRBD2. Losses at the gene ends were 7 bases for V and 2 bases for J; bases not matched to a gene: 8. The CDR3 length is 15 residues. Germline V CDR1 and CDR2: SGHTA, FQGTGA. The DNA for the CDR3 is TGTGCCAGCATCCTCGGGACTAGCGCCACCTACGAGCAGTACTTC. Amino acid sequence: CASILGTSATYEQYF.

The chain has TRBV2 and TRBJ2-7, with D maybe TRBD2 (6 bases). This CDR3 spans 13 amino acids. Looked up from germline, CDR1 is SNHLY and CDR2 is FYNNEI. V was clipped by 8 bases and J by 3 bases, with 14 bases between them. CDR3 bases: TGTGCCAGCGGAGGGGTTACTGGCTACGAGCAGTACTTC. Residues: CASGGVTGYEQYF.

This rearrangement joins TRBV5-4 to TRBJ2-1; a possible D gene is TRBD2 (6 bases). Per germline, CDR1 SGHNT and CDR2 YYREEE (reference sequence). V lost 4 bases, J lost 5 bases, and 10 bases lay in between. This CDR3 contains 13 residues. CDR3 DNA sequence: TGTGCCAGCAGCCGTGGAGGGAACAATGAGCAGTTCTTC. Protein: CASSRGGNNEQFF.

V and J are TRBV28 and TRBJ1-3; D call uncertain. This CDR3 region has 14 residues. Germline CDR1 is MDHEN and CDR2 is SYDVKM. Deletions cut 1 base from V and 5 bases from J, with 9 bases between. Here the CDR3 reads CASSLSQARNTIYF. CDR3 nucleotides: TGTGCCAGCAGTTTATCTCAGGCAAGAAACACCATATATTTT.

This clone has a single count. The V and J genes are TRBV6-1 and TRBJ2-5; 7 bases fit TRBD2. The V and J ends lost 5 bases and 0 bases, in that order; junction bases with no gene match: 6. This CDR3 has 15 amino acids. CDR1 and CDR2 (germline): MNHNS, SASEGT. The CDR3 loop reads CASSLTSHYQETQYF. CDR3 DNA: TGTGCCAGCAGTCTGACTAGCCACTACCAAGAGACCCAGTACTTC.